The sequence of this T cell receptor beta chain was determined in a study of Graves' ophthalmopathy and Graves' hyperthyroidism. Study-wide findings and caveats: Detection in blood was also observed for most expanded thyroid clonotypes above 0.001 frequency. Using a 13-signature model, the authors split ophthalmopathy from stable hyperthyroidism, with roughly 90% sensitivity and roughly 83% specificity.

Hyperthyroidism was considered stable when no ophthalmopathy appeared within 18 months of follow-up. Exclusion applied to patients with other autoimmune diseases, uncontrolled infections, pregnancy or lactation. The authors amplified TCR beta CDR3 regions from RNA transcripts. The library came from an HTBI-primed first-round RT-PCR and a second-round multiplex PCR. Each CDR3 protein gets one entry after TCRdb re-called the multiplex PCR reads with MiXCR. The table has around 400,000 distinct CDR3 sequences, 20% to 25% seen once. The sample holds many counts of this clonotype. Its target is unknown. With 0 bases clipped from V and 8 bases from J, the junction kept 2 bases outside the gene matches. The V gene's germline CDR1 is SGDLS and CDR2 YYNGEE. This CDR3 region has 15 residues.

The sequence was collected from a woman aged 18-29 years with stable Graves' hyperthyroidism. What was sequenced was peripheral blood. V and J are TRBV9 and TRBJ1-6; TRBD1 matches 10 bases. The CDR3 is CASSVGQGADSPLHF. The CDR3 DNA follows: TGTGCCAGCAGCGTAGGACAGGGGGCCGATTCACCCCTCCACTTT.